The 2 T cell receptor beta chains given below trace back to one sample, sequenced in a study of OX40 agonist ivuxolimab in advanced cancers. Library method: the immunoSEQ multiplex PCR assay. TCRdb carries this immuneACCESS record with in-frame sequences only. Its versions omit some clonotypes, under half of them owing to an unresolved V gene in the studies checked, with the rest unexplained. The sample table shows 120,000 or so clones, and roughly 89% are seen once. The top ten clonotypes cover less than 0.35% of the sample. Sequenced here: CD4+ or CD8+ T cells sorted from blood, sampled in a trial of the OX40 agonist ivuxolimab. The receptors derive from an adult with an advanced solid tumor such as melanoma, head and neck, liver or kidney cancer.

This chain uses TRBV19 with TRBJ1-5; D is perhaps TRBD1 (5 bases). Trimming took off 5 bases at V and 5 bases at J, with 10 bases between the two ends. The CDR3 spans 13 residues. The germline V gene encodes CDR1 LNHDA and CDR2 SQIVND (reference sequence). This CDR3 reads CASSDGRDQPQHF. The CDR3 DNA reads as TGTGCCAGTAGTGACGGCAGGGATCAGCCCCAGCATTTT.

The V and J genes are TRBV2 and TRBJ1-6; 8 bases line up with TRBD1. The junction had 9 bases not matched to a gene; V was cut back by 7 bases and J by 10 bases. The CDR3 totals 14 residues. Per the germline V gene, CDR1 is SNHLY and CDR2 is FYNNEI. The CDR3 reads CASTLDRDGSPLHF. The CDR3 nucleotides read TGTGCCAGCACTCTGGACAGGGACGGCTCACCCCTCCACTTT.